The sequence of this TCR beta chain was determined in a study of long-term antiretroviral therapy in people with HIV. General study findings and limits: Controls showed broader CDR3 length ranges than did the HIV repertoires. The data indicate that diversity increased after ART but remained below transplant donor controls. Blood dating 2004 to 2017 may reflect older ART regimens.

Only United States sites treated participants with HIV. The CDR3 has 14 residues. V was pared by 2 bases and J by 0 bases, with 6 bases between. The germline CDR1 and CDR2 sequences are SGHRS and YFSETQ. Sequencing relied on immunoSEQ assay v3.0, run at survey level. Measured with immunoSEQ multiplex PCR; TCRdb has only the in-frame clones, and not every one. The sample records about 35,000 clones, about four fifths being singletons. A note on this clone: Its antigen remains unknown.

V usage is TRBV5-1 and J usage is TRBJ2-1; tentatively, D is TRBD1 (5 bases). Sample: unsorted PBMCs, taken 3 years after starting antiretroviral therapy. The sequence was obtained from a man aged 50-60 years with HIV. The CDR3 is CASSLGDSYNEQFF. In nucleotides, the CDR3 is TGCGCCAGCAGCTTAGGGGACTCCTACAATGAGCAGTTCTTC.